This TCR beta chain was observed in a study of T-cell reconstitution after alpha-beta-depleted transplantation in children. As to this clonotype: What it binds is unknown.

Germline CDR1 and CDR2: MNHEY and SMNVEV (reference sequence). The CDR3 extends over 14 amino acids. Trimming cost V 5 bases and J 1 base, with 12 bases left between them. Study-level results: The origin of alpha-beta T cells about two months after transplant was reportedly several hundred expanded graft clones.

Unique molecular identifiers were incorporated when the TCRbeta library was constructed. MiXCR was run by TCRdb on the PCR reads, yielding one entry per CDR3 protein. This table holds around 450,000 distinct CDR3 sequences, approximately 42% found once. This sequence joins TRBV27 and TRBJ2-7; D is unclear. This TCR was recovered from a girl aged 2 to 9 with aplastic anemia, due to receive a stem cell transplant. The specimen was PBMCs, collected before TCRalphabeta/CD19-depleted stem cell transplant. CDR3 sequence (DNA): TGTGCCAGCAGTGCCACTAAGGTGTCCTACGAGCAGTACTTC. Translated: CASSATKVSYEQYF.